This paragraph reports one T cell receptor beta chain. Its antigen is currently unknown. This entry is derived from a study of T cell repertoires in cytomegalovirus infection. TCRdb independently ran MiXCR on the reads; one entry per CDR3 protein. The sample holds around 710,000 distinct CDR3 sequences, just under 30% seen once. The CDR3 runs to 15 residues. Trimming took 3 bases from V and 1 from J, leaving 10 bases between them. Germline assignment: CDR1 LNHNV and CDR2 YYDKDF (reference sequence). This specimen consisted of cultured CD8+ T cells from PBMCs, obtained from culture after CMV antigen stimulation. The gene calls are TRBV15 and TRBJ1-5, with a possible D match to TRBD1 (6 bases). This TCR was sampled from a human donor in good health (CMV status not recorded). Some clones in this sample may be carry-over from other donors' samples. The CDR3 DNA reads TGTGCCACCAGCAGTCGGGGGGCGAGCAATCAGCCCCAGCATTTT. Its translation is CATSSRGASNQPQHF.